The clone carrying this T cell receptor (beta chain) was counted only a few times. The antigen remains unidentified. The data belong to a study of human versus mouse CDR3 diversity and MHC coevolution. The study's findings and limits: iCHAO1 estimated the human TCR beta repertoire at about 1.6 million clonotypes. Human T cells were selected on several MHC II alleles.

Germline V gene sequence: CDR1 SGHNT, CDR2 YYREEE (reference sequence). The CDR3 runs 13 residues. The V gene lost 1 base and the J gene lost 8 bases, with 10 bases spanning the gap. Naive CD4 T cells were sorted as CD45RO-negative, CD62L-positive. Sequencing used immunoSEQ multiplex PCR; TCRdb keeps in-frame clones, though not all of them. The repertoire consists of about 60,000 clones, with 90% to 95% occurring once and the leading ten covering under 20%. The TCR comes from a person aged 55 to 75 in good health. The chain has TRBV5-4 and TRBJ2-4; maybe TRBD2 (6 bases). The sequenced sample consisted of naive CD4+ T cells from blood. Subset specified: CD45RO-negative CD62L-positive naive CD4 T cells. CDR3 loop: CASSLIGGDIQYF. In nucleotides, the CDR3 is TGTGCCAGCAGCTTGATCGGGGGTGACATTCAGTACTTC.